This TCR beta chain was identified in a study of CD8 T cells in Susac syndrome. RNA was extracted with the RNeasy kit, and a quantity of roughly 0.45 to 1 ug was reverse transcribed using random hexamers. TCRdb used MiXCR to reprocess the immunoSEQ multiplex PCR reads, holding one entry per CDR3 protein. The sample has about 210,000 distinct CDR3 sequences; about 96% are singletons. Germline CDR1 and CDR2: LNHNV and YYDKDF (reference sequence). The CDR3 is 14 residues long. V lost 2 bases, J lost 4 bases, and 10 bases lay in between. TEMRA cells underwent FACS enrichment and CD8+ and CD4+ T cells underwent negative isolation.

The V gene is TRBV15, the J gene TRBJ2-3, with unresolved D. This clonotype was sampled from a human donor with multiple sclerosis. Sequencing was performed on CD4+ T cells from PBMCs. In DNA form, the CDR3 reads TGTGCCACCAGCAGAAACCCTTGGGCAGATACGCAGTATTTT. This codes for CATSRNPWADTQYF.